The 21 T cell receptor beta chains below were found in one sample sequenced in a study of CD8 T cells in Susac syndrome. It was with random hexamers that about 0.45 to 1 ug RNA was reverse transcribed. TCRdb redid the calling of the immunoSEQ multiplex PCR reads with MiXCR, one entry per CDR3 protein. The sample lists 130,000 or so distinct CDR3 sequences, 85% to 95% occurring once. The sequenced sample consisted of CD4+ T cells from PBMCs. The receptors stem from a human donor in good health.

V usage is TRBV30 and J usage is TRBJ2-1; D unresolved. The germline V gene encodes CDR1 GTSNPN and CDR2 SVGIG (reference sequence). V lost 1 base and J 0 bases, leaving 7 bases between the germline ends. CDR3 size: 14 residues. Written as DNA, the CDR3 is TGTGCCTGGAGTGGGTTATTCTCCTACAATGAGCAGTTCTTC. Translation gives CAWSGLFSYNEQFF.

This sequence joins TRBV12-3 or TRBV12-4 and TRBJ1-1; D possibly corresponds to TRBD1 (5 bases). The V gene lost 3 bases and the J gene lost 4 bases, with 12 bases spanning the gap. The CDR3 is 14 residues long. The CDR3 sequence is CASSLGGHGTEAFF. Written as DNA, the CDR3 is TGTGCCAGCAGTTTGGGGGGTCACGGCACTGAAGCTTTCTTT.

Only one count was recorded for this clonotype. V is TRBV29-1 and J is TRBJ2-6; the D call may be TRBD1 or TRBD2 (7 bases each). The V gene's germline CDR1 is SQVTM and CDR2 ANQGSEA. This CDR3 comprises 16 residues. V was shortened by 5 bases and J by 4 bases, with 18 bases between the two germline ends. In DNA, the CDR3 is TGCAGCGTTTGGGGCAGGGGGGGGTCCGGGGCCAACGTCCTGACTTTC. Protein: CSVWGRGGSGANVLTF.

V is TRBV20-1 and J is TRBJ2-7; weak D call: TRBD2 (6 bases). This CDR3 is built from 14 residues. With 4 bases removed from V and 4 bases from J, the gap between germline ends came to 17 bases. The V gene's germline CDR1 is DFQATT and CDR2 SNEGSKA (reference sequence). Here the CDR3 reads CSAISGDGGYEQYF. For the CDR3, the DNA is TGCAGTGCTATTAGCGGTGATGGGGGGTACGAGCAGTACTTC.

This sequence joins TRBV3-1 and TRBJ2-3, with 8 bases identical to TRBD2. The CDR3 spans 16 residues. The V gene end was trimmed by 3 bases and the J gene end by 4 bases; junction bases not matched to a gene: 9. Germline V lookup: CDR1 LGHDT, CDR2 YNNKEL (reference sequence). CDR3: CASSQGTSKWADTQYF. CDR3 DNA: TGTGCCAGCAGCCAGGGGACTAGTAAGTGGGCAGATACGCAGTATTTT.

V is TRBV6-5 and J is TRBJ2-7; D unresolved. Per the germline V gene, CDR1 is MNHEY and CDR2 is SVGAGI. Trimming stripped 0 bases from V and 5 bases from J, with 11 bases between. CDR3 length equals 14 residues. In DNA, the CDR3 is TGTGCCAGCAGTTACTCGAGGTTAGCCCACGAGCAGTACTTC. It specifies CASSYSRLAHEQYF.

The rearrangement joins TRBV9 to TRBJ2-3; TRBD2 matches 7 bases. J gave up 1 base and V 0 bases, and 5 bases lay outside the gene matches. CDR3 size: 16 residues. CDR1 and CDR2 (germline): SGDLS, YYNGEE. The DNA for the CDR3 is TGTGCCAGCAGCGTAGTCTCTAGCGGACGCACAGATACGCAGTATTTT. It is translated as CASSVVSSGRTDTQYF. Drawing the rest from reference TRBV9 and TRBJ2-3, the complete variable domain is DSGVTQTPKHLITATGQRVTLRCSPRSGDLSVYWYQQSLDQGLQFLIQYYNGEERAKGNILERFSAQQFPDLHSELNLSSLELGDSALYFCASSVVSSGRTDTQYFGPGTRLTVL.

This clonotype appeared once. V usage is TRBV29-1 and J usage is TRBJ2-7; 12 bases are a match to TRBD1. J lost 4 bases, V lost 5 bases, and 18 bases had no gene match. CDR1 and CDR2 (germline): SQVTM, ANQGSEA. CDR3 size: 18 residues. DNA for the CDR3: TGCAGCGTTTCCAACCAGGGGACAGGGGGCCTGAAAAGATACGAGCAGTACTTC. It specifies CSVSNQGTGGLKRYEQYF.

The CDR3 DNA is TGTGCCAGCAGTTTCGGCCGAAAAGCTTTCTTT. It is translated as CASSFGRKAFF. This chain connects TRBV28 to TRBJ1-1; D remains ambiguous. V lost 3 bases to trimming and J lost 9 bases, with 8 bases between them. This CDR3 spans 11 amino acids. Germline V lookup: CDR1 MDHEN, CDR2 SYDVKM.

This clonotype was found a few times. The chain combines TRBV7-9 with TRBJ2-3; no clear D. This CDR3 comprises 13 residues. The V gene's germline CDR1 is SEHNR and CDR2 FQNEAQ (reference sequence). V shed 1 base and J shed 6 bases, with 8 bases lying between them. In DNA, the CDR3 is TGTGCCAGCAGCTTAGGACTGGGCGATACGCAGTATTTT. Protein product: CASSLGLGDTQYF. Complete variable domain (other parts from reference TRBV7-9 and TRBJ2-3): DTGVSQNPRHKITKRGQNVTFRCDPISEHNRLYWYRQTLGQGPEFLTYFQNEAQLEKSRLLSDRFSAERPKGSFSTLEIQRTEQGDSAMYLCASSLGLGDTQYFGPGTRLTVL.

The rearrangement links TRBV29-1 to TRBJ2-1; D call uncertain. The CDR3 contains 13 residues. The V gene lost 6 bases and the J gene lost 10 bases, with 19 bases spanning the gap. Germline loops: CDR1 SQVTM, CDR2 ANQGSEA. CDR3 in DNA: TGCAGCGTCGTACGATATCAGTTAACCGAGCAGTTCTTC. Translated, it gives CSVVRYQLTEQFF.

This clonotype appeared once. V and J are TRBV2 and TRBJ1-5; D is unresolved. The CDR3 sequence is 14 residues long. CDR1 is SNHLY and CDR2 is FYNNEI in the germline V gene. Trimming took off 7 bases at V and 0 bases at J, with 10 bases between the two ends. CDR3 nucleotide sequence: TGTGCCAGCACCGGCTTCTATAGCAATCAGCCCCAGCATTTT. It translates to CASTGFYSNQPQHF.

This clonotype was picked up one time. This chain links TRBV13 with TRBJ2-7; D may be TRBD1 (6 bases). The CDR3 consists of 15 residues. The germline CDR1 and CDR2 sequences are PRHDT and FYEKMQ (reference sequence). Trimming shortened V by 4 bases and J by 5 bases, and 18 bases separated the two germline ends. The CDR3 spells CASSWSPTGMNEQYF. The CDR3 DNA is TGTGCCAGCAGCTGGTCTCCAACAGGGATGAACGAGCAGTACTTC. Together with reference TRBV13 and TRBJ2-7, the CDR3 gives the full variable domain: AAGVIQSPRHLIKEKRETATLKCYPIPRHDTVYWYQQGPGQDPQFLISFYEKMQSDKGSIPDRFSAQQFSDYHSELNMSSLELGDSALYFCASSWSPTGMNEQYFGPGTRLTVT.

This chain joins TRBV12-3 or TRBV12-4 and TRBJ1-1, with 7 positions matching TRBD1. The CDR3 spans 14 residues. The trim removed 3 bases at V and 3 bases at J, leaving 4 bases unmatched. The CDR3 here is CASSLTQGDTEAFF. CDR3 bases: TGTGCCAGCAGTTTGACTCAGGGGGACACTGAAGCTTTCTTT.

This chain links TRBV2 with TRBJ1-1; a weak D match, TRBD1 (6 bases). V was trimmed by 5 bases and J by 1 base, leaving 11 bases between them. Looked up from germline, CDR1 is SNHLY and CDR2 is FYNNEI. This CDR3 region has 14 residues. The CDR3 protein is CASSLQGGNTEAFF. CDR3 coding DNA: TGTGCCAGCAGTCTACAGGGTGGGAACACTGAAGCTTTCTTT.

The gene calls are TRBV30 and TRBJ2-5, with TRBD1 matching 7 bases. The CDR3 has 15 residues. Germline-derived CDR1 and CDR2 are GTSNPN and SVGIG (reference sequence). The junction had 5 bases not matched to a gene; V was cut back by 1 base and J by 0 bases. For the CDR3, the DNA is TGTGCCTGGAGTGACGACAGGGTTTACCAAGAGACCCAGTACTTC. The encoded protein is CAWSDDRVYQETQYF.

This chain links TRBV20-1 with TRBJ2-3; 13 nucleotides align to TRBD2. This CDR3 region has 17 residues. V shed 0 bases and J 2 bases; nucleotides not matched to a gene: 5. The germline V gene has CDR1 DFQATT and CDR2 SNEGSKA (reference sequence). The CDR3 region is CSARELGLAGFTDTQYF. The CDR3, as DNA: TGCAGTGCTAGAGAATTGGGACTAGCGGGATTCACAGATACGCAGTATTTT.

The J gene is TRBJ1-2, the V gene TRBV19; 7 bases match TRBD1. This CDR3 is built from 16 residues. The ends lost 7 bases at V and 4 bases at J; junction bases unmatched: 15. Looked up from germline, CDR1 is LNHDA and CDR2 is SQIVND (reference sequence). The CDR3 loop is CASTRDSSTVTYGYTF. CDR3 nucleotide sequence: TGTGCCAGTACCCGGGACAGCTCTACTGTTACCTATGGCTACACCTTC.

This clonotype has just one count. The chain joins TRBV30 to TRBJ1-4, with D tentatively TRBD1 (6 bases). V gave up 3 bases and J gave up 1 base, with 9 bases separating them. Germline V gives CDR1 GTSNPN, CDR2 SVGIG (reference sequence). The CDR3 spans 14 residues. CDR3 nucleotide sequence: TGTGCCTGGAGAAGGGGGGAAACTAATGAAAAACTGTTTTTT. Translating it yields CAWRRGETNEKLFF.

The gene calls are TRBV3-1 and TRBJ1-1; D not certain. V shed 0 bases and J shed 3 bases, with 5 bases lying between them. Germline CDR1 and CDR2: LGHDT and YNNKEL (reference sequence). The CDR3 sequence is 13 residues long. CDR3 sequence: CASSQDTDTEAFF. The CDR3 DNA follows: TGTGCCAGCAGCCAAGATACGGACACTGAAGCTTTCTTT.

The J gene is TRBJ2-1, the V gene TRBV7-9; 14 bases match TRBD2. This CDR3 contains 18 residues. V lost 5 bases and J lost 6; bases outside the gene matches: 12. From germline, CDR1 is SEHNR and CDR2 FQNEAQ (reference sequence). CDR3 nucleotide sequence: TGTGCCAGCAGCCGACTAGCGGGAGGGAGCATTGGAGGCAATGAGCAGTTCTTC. This gives the protein CASSRLAGGSIGGNEQFF. Supplemented by reference TRBV7-9 and TRBJ2-1, the full variable domain reads DTGVSQNPRHKITKRGQNVTFRCDPISEHNRLYWYRQTLGQGPEFLTYFQNEAQLEKSRLLSDRFSAERPKGSFSTLEIQRTEQGDSAMYLCASSRLAGGSIGGNEQFFGPGTRLTVL.